A selection of T cell receptor beta chains follows, all from one sample in a study of blood T cell repertoires in COVID-19. Sequencing used immunoSEQ multiplex PCR; TCRdb keeps in-frame clones, though not all of them. Seen here are just under 80,000 clones, 75% to 85% observed once, and the top ten hold 4.5% to 5.5%. Specimen: peripheral blood. Receptor source: a woman between 70 and 85 years old with acute or convalescent COVID-19. The CDR3 runs from the conserved cysteine through the conserved F or W. The order of the fields is D gene, clone size, CDR3 length, J gene, V gene, CDR3 DNA, CDR3 protein. The D gene is left open where the match is weak. Only part of the rows carry a size: once, few, many, or a class if the clone is expanded.

D gene: NA; clone size: NA; CDR3 length: 14; J gene: TRBJ2-3; V gene: TRBV9; CDR3 DNA: TGTGCCAGCAGCGTAGAGTCAGGCTCAGATACGCAGTATTTT; CDR3 protein: CASSVESGSDTQYF
D gene: NA; clone size: NA; CDR3 length: 11; J gene: TRBJ2-6; V gene: TRBV6-6; CDR3 DNA: TGTGCCAGTCTTAAGGGGGGGGTCCTGACTTTC; CDR3 protein: CASLKGGVLTF
D gene: NA; clone size: NA; CDR3 length: 14; J gene: TRBJ1-3; V gene: TRBV11-2; CDR3 DNA: TGTGCCAGCAGCCGGGGAAATACTGGAAACACCATATATTTT; CDR3 protein: CASSRGNTGNTIYF
D gene: NA; clone size: NA; CDR3 length: 14; J gene: TRBJ1-2; V gene: TRBV27; CDR3 DNA: TGTGCCAGCAGTCCCAAAACGCTCGGTTATGGCTACACCTTC; CDR3 protein: CASSPKTLGYGYTF
D gene: NA; clone size: NA; CDR3 length: 16; J gene: TRBJ2-7; V gene: TRBV9; CDR3 DNA: TGTGCCAGCAGCTTCCCCCGGGGGGCCCAAAGGCACGAGCAGTACTTC; CDR3 protein: CASSFPRGAQRHEQYF
D gene: NA; clone size: NA; CDR3 length: 15; J gene: TRBJ2-2; V gene: TRBV11-2; CDR3 DNA: TGTGCCAGCAGCCGCGAAAGGACAGTTGGCGGGGAGCTGTTTTTT; CDR3 protein: CASSRERTVGGELFF
D gene: NA; clone size: NA; CDR3 length: 15; J gene: TRBJ1-3; V gene: TRBV5-1; CDR3 DNA: TGCGCCAGCAGCTTTGCAGAGGCGCATGGAAACACCATATATTTT; CDR3 protein: CASSFAEAHGNTIYF
D gene: NA; clone size: NA; CDR3 length: 15; J gene: TRBJ2-6; V gene: TRBV6-5; CDR3 DNA: TGTGCCAGCAGCGCCGACAGCTCTGGGGCCAACGTCCTGACTTTC; CDR3 protein: CASSADSSGANVLTF
D gene: TRBD1; clone size: NA; CDR3 length: 16; J gene: TRBJ1-2; V gene: TRBV2; CDR3 DNA: TGTGCCAGCGGGCCTATTGACAGGGTTGGTAACTATGGCTACACCTTC; CDR3 protein: CASGPIDRVGNYGYTF
D gene: TRBD1; clone size: NA; CDR3 length: 15; J gene: TRBJ2-3; V gene: TRBV6-2/TRBV6-3; CDR3 DNA: TGTGCCAGCAGTTACTCGTCAGGGGGAGAGGATACGCAGTATTTT; CDR3 protein: CASSYSSGGEDTQYF
D gene: NA; clone size: NA; CDR3 length: 12; J gene: TRBJ1-1; V gene: TRBV12-3/TRBV12-4; CDR3 DNA: TGTGCCAGCAGTTTAGGAGTCACTGAAGCTTTCTTT; CDR3 protein: CASSLGVTEAFF
D gene: TRBD1; clone size: NA; CDR3 length: 17; J gene: TRBJ1-3; V gene: TRBV6-2/TRBV6-3; CDR3 DNA: TGTGCCAGCAGTTATCCTTCACGGACAGGGACTGGAAACACCATATATTTT; CDR3 protein: CASSYPSRTGTGNTIYF
D gene: NA; clone size: NA; CDR3 length: 17; J gene: TRBJ1-2; V gene: TRBV6-9; CDR3 DNA: TGTGCCAGCAGTGAGGCCACAGGGATGGTGGGAAACTATGGCTACACCTTC; CDR3 protein: CASSEATGMVGNYGYTF
D gene: TRBD1; clone size: NA; CDR3 length: 15; J gene: TRBJ2-5; V gene: TRBV23-1; CDR3 DNA: TGCGCCAGCAGTCCAGGGGGCAGGGTGGGGGAGACCCAGTACTTC; CDR3 protein: CASSPGGRVGETQYF
D gene: NA; clone size: NA; CDR3 length: 17; J gene: TRBJ2-7; V gene: TRBV4-2; CDR3 DNA: TGTGCCAGCAGCCAAGGGGCAGGGGGGCCCCAGTCCTACGAGCAGTACTTC; CDR3 protein: CASSQGAGGPQSYEQYF
D gene: NA; clone size: NA; CDR3 length: 13; J gene: TRBJ1-2; V gene: TRBV6-5; CDR3 DNA: TGTGCCAGCAGCCTAGGGACAACTATCAACTACACCTTC; CDR3 protein: CASSLGTTINYTF
D gene: TRBD1; clone size: NA; CDR3 length: 16; J gene: TRBJ1-1; V gene: TRBV14; CDR3 DNA: TGTGCCAGCAGCCAAGATCGGGTCAGGGGGCAGACTGAAGCTTTCTTT; CDR3 protein: CASSQDRVRGQTEAFF
D gene: NA; clone size: NA; CDR3 length: 15; J gene: TRBJ1-1; V gene: TRBV11-2; CDR3 DNA: TGTGCCAGCAGCTCTGTACAGGACCTGTACACTGAAGCTTTCTTT; CDR3 protein: CASSSVQDLYTEAFF
D gene: NA; clone size: NA; CDR3 length: 14; J gene: TRBJ2-1; V gene: TRBV7-3; CDR3 DNA: TGTGCCAGCAGCTTAAAGACGCGCGGGAATGAGCAGTTCTTC; CDR3 protein: CASSLKTRGNEQFF
D gene: NA; clone size: NA; CDR3 length: 16; J gene: TRBJ1-5; V gene: TRBV19; CDR3 DNA: TGTGCCAGTATGCCGCTTCTGGCAGGGGTTGATCAGCCCCAGCATTTT; CDR3 protein: CASMPLLAGVDQPQHF
D gene: NA; clone size: NA; CDR3 length: 14; J gene: TRBJ2-5; V gene: TRBV20-1; CDR3 DNA: TGCAGTGCTAGTGGGGAACGGACAGAAGAGACCCAGTACTTC; CDR3 protein: CSASGERTEETQYF
D gene: NA; clone size: NA; CDR3 length: 13; J gene: TRBJ1-1; V gene: TRBV2; CDR3 DNA: TGTGCCAGCAGTGAACAGGGGAGTAGTGAAGCTTTCTTT; CDR3 protein: CASSEQGSSEAFF
D gene: NA; clone size: few; CDR3 length: 14; J gene: TRBJ2-1; V gene: TRBV13; CDR3 DNA: TGTGCCAGCAGCGAAGACAGAACCTACAATGAGCAGTTCTTC; CDR3 protein: CASSEDRTYNEQFF
D gene: NA; clone size: NA; CDR3 length: 14; J gene: TRBJ2-3; V gene: TRBV24-1; CDR3 DNA: TGTGCCACCAGTGATTTAGCTAACACAGATACGCAGTATTTT; CDR3 protein: CATSDLANTDTQYF
D gene: NA; clone size: NA; CDR3 length: 15; J gene: TRBJ2-7; V gene: TRBV7-8; CDR3 DNA: TGTGCCAGCAGCTTAGGCCAGGGACTTGTCTACGAGCAGTACTTC; CDR3 protein: CASSLGQGLVYEQYF
D gene: TRBD2; clone size: NA; CDR3 length: 15; J gene: TRBJ2-2; V gene: TRBV20-1; CDR3 DNA: TGCAGTGCTAGTCCGGGGGGGCTGAACACCGGGGAGCTGTTTTTT; CDR3 protein: CSASPGGLNTGELFF
D gene: NA; clone size: NA; CDR3 length: 14; J gene: TRBJ2-1; V gene: TRBV15; CDR3 DNA: TGTGCCACCAGCGCCCTAGCAACCTACAATGAGCAGTTCTTC; CDR3 protein: CATSALATYNEQFF